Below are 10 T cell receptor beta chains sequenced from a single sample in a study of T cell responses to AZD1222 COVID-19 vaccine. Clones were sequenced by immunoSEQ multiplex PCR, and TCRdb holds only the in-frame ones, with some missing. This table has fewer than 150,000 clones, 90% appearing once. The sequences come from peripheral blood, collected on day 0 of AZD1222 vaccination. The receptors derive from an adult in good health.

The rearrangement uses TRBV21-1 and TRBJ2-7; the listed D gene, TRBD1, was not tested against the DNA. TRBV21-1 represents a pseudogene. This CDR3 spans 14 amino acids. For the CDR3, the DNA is TGTGCCAGCAGCAGAAGACAGGGTAGGTACGAGCAGTACTTC. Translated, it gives CASSRRQGRYEQYF.

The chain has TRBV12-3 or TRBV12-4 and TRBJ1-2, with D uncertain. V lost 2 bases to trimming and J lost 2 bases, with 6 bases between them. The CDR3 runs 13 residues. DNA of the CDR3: TGTGCCAGCAGTTTAAGGCAGAACTATGGCTACACCTTC. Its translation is CASSLRQNYGYTF.

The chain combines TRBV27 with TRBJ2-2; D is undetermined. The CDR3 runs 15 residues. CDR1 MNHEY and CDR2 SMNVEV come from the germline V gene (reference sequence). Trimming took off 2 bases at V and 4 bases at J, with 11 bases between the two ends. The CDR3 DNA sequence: TGTGCCAGCAGTTTAAGGCGTACGGGCACCGGGGAGCTGTTTTTT. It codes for CASSLRRTGTGELFF.

The CDR3 DNA follows: TGTGCCAGCGTGGTGAACACTGAAGCTTTCTTT. Translating it yields CASVVNTEAFF. This rearrangement joins TRBV2 to TRBJ1-1; D gene unclear. CDR1 and CDR2 (germline): SNHLY, FYNNEI. The CDR3 length is 11 residues. Trimming stripped 8 bases from V and 0 bases from J, with 4 bases between. The full variable domain, rest sourced from reference TRBV2 and TRBJ1-1, is EPEVTQTPSHQVTQMGQEVILRCVPISNHLYFYWYRQILGQKVEFLVSFYNNEISEKSEIFDDQFSVERPDGSNFTLKIRSTKLEDSAMYFCASVVNTEAFFGQGTRLTVV.

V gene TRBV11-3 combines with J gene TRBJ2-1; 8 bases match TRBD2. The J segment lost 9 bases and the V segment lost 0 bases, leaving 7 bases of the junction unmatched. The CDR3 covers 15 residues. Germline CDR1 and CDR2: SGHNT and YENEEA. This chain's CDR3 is CASSLEGAGEGEQFF. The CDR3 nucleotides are TGTGCCAGCAGCTTAGAAGGAGCGGGAGAGGGTGAGCAGTTCTTC.

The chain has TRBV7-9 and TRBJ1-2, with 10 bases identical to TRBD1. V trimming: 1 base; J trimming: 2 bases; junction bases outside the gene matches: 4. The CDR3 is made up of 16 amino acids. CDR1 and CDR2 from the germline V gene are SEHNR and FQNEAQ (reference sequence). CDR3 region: CASSLDGTGANYGYTF. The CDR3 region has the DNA TGTGCCAGCAGCTTAGATGGGACAGGGGCCAACTATGGCTACACCTTC.

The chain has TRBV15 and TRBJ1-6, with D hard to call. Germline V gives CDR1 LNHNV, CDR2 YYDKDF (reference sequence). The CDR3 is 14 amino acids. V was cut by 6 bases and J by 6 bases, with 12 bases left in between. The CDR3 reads CATRSEGLNSPLHF. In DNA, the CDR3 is TGTGCCACCAGGTCAGAAGGCCTTAATTCACCCCTCCACTTT.

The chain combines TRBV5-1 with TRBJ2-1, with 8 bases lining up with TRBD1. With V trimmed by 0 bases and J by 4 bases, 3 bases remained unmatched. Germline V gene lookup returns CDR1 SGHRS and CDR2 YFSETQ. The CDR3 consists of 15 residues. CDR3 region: CASSLAGGVYNEQFF. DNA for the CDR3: TGCGCCAGCAGCTTGGCAGGGGGCGTTTACAATGAGCAGTTCTTC.

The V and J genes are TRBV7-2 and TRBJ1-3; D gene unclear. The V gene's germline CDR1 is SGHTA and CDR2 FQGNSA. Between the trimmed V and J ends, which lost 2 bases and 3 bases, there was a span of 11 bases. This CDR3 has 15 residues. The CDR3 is CASSLQKRGGNTIYF. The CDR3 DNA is TGTGCCAGCAGCTTACAGAAACGGGGTGGAAACACCATATATTTT.

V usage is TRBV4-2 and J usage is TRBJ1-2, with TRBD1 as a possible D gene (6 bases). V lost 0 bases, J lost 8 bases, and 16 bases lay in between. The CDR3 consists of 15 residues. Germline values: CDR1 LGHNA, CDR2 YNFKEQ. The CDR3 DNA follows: TGTGCCAGCAGCCAAGATAGGGGGGAAGGATTGGGCTACACCTTC. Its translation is CASSQDRGEGLGYTF.